One sample yielded the 11 T cell receptor beta chains listed below, sequenced in a study of blood T cell repertoires in COVID-19. Libraries were prepared by immunoSEQ multiplex PCR; TCRdb keeps only in-frame clonotypes and omits some of them. The repertoire holds 300,000 to 350,000 clones, with under 95% as singletons. The sample consisted of peripheral blood. All receptors come from a young woman who had recovered from COVID-19.

The rearrangement joins TRBV30 to TRBJ1-4; unclear D gene. Germline V gene lookup returns CDR1 GTSNPN and CDR2 SVGIG (reference sequence). This CDR3 has 14 amino acids. V gave up 0 bases and J gave up 4 bases, with 9 bases separating them. CDR3 amino acids: CAWSVRSGNEKLFF. The CDR3 bases are TGTGCCTGGAGTGTACGAAGCGGTAATGAAAAACTGTTTTTT.

A remark on this clone: Different DNA sequences within this sample yield the same CDR3. This chain connects TRBV20-1 to TRBJ2-3; D is possibly TRBD2 (6 bases). This CDR3 is 13 amino acids long. Trimming cost V 3 bases and J 3 bases, with 10 bases left between them. Germline assignment: CDR1 DFQATT and CDR2 SNEGSKA (reference sequence). The CDR3 protein is CSASLAGTDTQYF. The CDR3 coding sequence is TGCAGTGCTAGTCTGGCGGGAACAGATACGCAGTATTTT.

The chain has TRBV11-3 and TRBJ1-1, with D perhaps TRBD1 (6 bases). V lost 5 bases to trimming and J lost 3 bases, with 16 bases between them. There are 15 residues in the CDR3. Germline CDR1 reads SGHNT; CDR2 reads YENEEA. The CDR3 here is CASSPGVQLYTEAFF. Written as DNA, the CDR3 is TGTGCCAGCAGCCCAGGGGTCCAGTTATACACTGAAGCTTTCTTT.

The chain carries TRBV18 and TRBJ2-5, with a weak D call TRBD2 (5 bases). Per the germline V gene, CDR1 is KGHSH and CDR2 is LQKENI. The germline V and J ends were trimmed by 6 bases and 0 bases, with 8 bases remaining between them. The CDR3 consists of 13 residues. The chain's CDR3 is CASSSDYQETQYF. In DNA form, the CDR3 reads TGTGCCAGCTCCTCGGACTACCAAGAGACCCAGTACTTC.

The chain combines TRBV5-1 with TRBJ1-1; possible D gene TRBD1, 6 bases. V was clipped by 0 bases and J by 8 bases, with 8 bases between them. CDR1 is SGHRS and CDR2 is YFSETQ in the germline V gene. The CDR3 consists of 12 residues. The CDR3 here is CASSLAGEEAFF. CDR3 bases: TGCGCCAGCAGCTTGGCAGGGGAGGAAGCTTTCTTT.

V usage is TRBV29-1 and J usage is TRBJ1-2; TRBD1 matches at 8 bases. J gave up 5 bases and V 7 bases, and 12 bases lay outside the gene matches. The CDR3 consists of 14 residues. CDR1 SQVTM and CDR2 ANQGSEA come from the germline V gene. CDR3 sequence: CSADGAGGGYGYTF. CDR3 coding DNA: TGCAGCGCCGATGGGGCAGGGGGCGGTTATGGCTACACCTTC.

The chain joins TRBV7-9 to TRBJ1-1; D is undetermined. The CDR3 runs to 13 residues. The germline V gene encodes CDR1 SEHNR and CDR2 FQNEAQ (reference sequence). The V gene lost 6 bases and the J gene lost 0 bases, with 8 bases spanning the gap. In DNA form, the CDR3 reads TGTGCCAGCAGGGGCTGGGTGAACACTGAAGCTTTCTTT. Its protein is CASRGWVNTEAFF.

The V call is TRBV5-4, the J call TRBJ2-3; 11 bases map to TRBD2. The CDR3 has 17 amino acids. J was trimmed by 7 bases and V by 2 bases; bases with no gene match: 12. The V gene's germline CDR1 is SGHNT and CDR2 YYREEE (reference sequence). The CDR3 nucleotides are TGTGCCAGCAGCTTCCCCATCCCGGGACTAGCGGATTATACGCAGTATTTT. Its translation: CASSFPIPGLADYTQYF.

The chain links TRBV15 to TRBJ2-1; 10 nucleotides agree with TRBD2. Germline assignment: CDR1 LNHNV and CDR2 YYDKDF (reference sequence). V was clipped by 4 bases and J by 4 bases; unmatched bases: 7. CDR3 length: 16 residues. Written as DNA, the CDR3 is TGTGCCACCAGCACCTTAGCGGGGGGAAGATACAATGAGCAGTTCTTC. Encoded protein: CATSTLAGGRYNEQFF. The full variable domain, its missing parts supplied by reference TRBV15 and TRBJ2-1, is DAMVIQNPRYQVTQFGKPVTLSCSQTLNHNVMYWYQQKSSQAPKLLFHYYDKDFNNEADTPDNFQSRRPNTSFCFLDIRSPGLGDTAMYLCATSTLAGGRYNEQFFGPGTRLTVL.

The rearrangement uses TRBV29-1 and TRBJ2-5; possible D gene TRBD1, 6 bases. Germline values: CDR1 SQVTM, CDR2 ANQGSEA. Trimming removed 3 bases at V and 5 bases at J, with 13 bases between. CDR3 length: 13 amino acids. The CDR3 spells CSVDGQGTETQYF. DNA for the CDR3: TGCAGCGTTGACGGCCAGGGGACGGAGACCCAGTACTTC. Combining the CDR3 with reference TRBV29-1 and TRBJ2-5 gives the whole variable domain SAVISQKPSRDICQRGTSLTIQCQVDSQVTMMFWYRQQPGQSLTLIATANQGSEATYESGFVIDKFPISRPNLTFSTLTVSNMSPEDSSIYLCSVDGQGTETQYFGPGTRLLVL.

V usage is TRBV7-9 and J usage is TRBJ1-3, with TRBD1 identical over 7 bases. Germline CDR1 SEHNR, CDR2 FQNEAQ (reference sequence). V shed 4 bases, J shed 4 bases, and the junction held 10 bases outside the gene matches. The CDR3 is 16 residues long. The DNA of the CDR3 is TGTGCCAGCAGCTCCACACAGGGGCCGGGGGGAAACACCATATATTTT. It encodes CASSSTQGPGGNTIYF. The full variable domain, its missing parts supplied by reference TRBV7-9 and TRBJ1-3, is DTGVSQNPRHKITKRGQNVTFRCDPISEHNRLYWYRQTLGQGPEFLTYFQNEAQLEKSRLLSDRFSAERPKGSFSTLEIQRTEQGDSAMYLCASSSTQGPGGNTIYFGEGSWLTVV.